Listed below are T cell receptor beta chains from one sample, sequenced in a study of blood T cell repertoires in COVID-19. Clones were read by immunoSEQ multiplex PCR, and TCRdb kept only the in-frame ones, dropping some. This table has some 200,000 clones, about 81% appearing once. The sample taken for sequencing was peripheral blood. The receptors originated from a man younger than 45 with active or convalescent COVID-19. Both conserved end residues are part of each CDR3. D genes are given only for firm matches. Where a row states a size, it is once, few, many or the class of an expanded clone; other rows omit it.

CDR3nt | CDR3aa | abundance | d_gene | j_gene | v_gene
TGCGCCAGCAGCTTGGGTCTAGCGACAGAGACCCAGTACTTC | CASSLGLATETQYF | NA | NA | TRBJ2-5 | TRBV5-1
TGTGCCAGTAGTCCGGGACAGGGGAATTCACCCCTCCACTTT | CASSPGQGNSPLHF | NA | TRBD1 | TRBJ1-6 | TRBV19
TGTGCCAGCAGTGAAAGGGAGACAGGTCGGGGTGAAAAACTGTTTTTT | CASSERETGRGEKLFF | NA | NA | TRBJ1-4 | TRBV2
TGTGCCAGCAGCCTAGCCCCGGGACTAGCCTACGAGCAGTACTTC | CASSLAPGLAYEQYF | NA | TRBD2 | TRBJ2-7 | TRBV7-8
TGTGCCTGGAGTTCGCGGGACAGGGGAGAGACCCAGTACTTC | CAWSSRDRGETQYF | NA | TRBD1 | TRBJ2-5 | TRBV30
TGTGCCAGCAGCCCGTCAGTTCATCAAACTAGGAGCGGGACCCAGTACTTC | CASSPSVHQTRSGTQYF | NA | NA | TRBJ2-5 | TRBV14
TGCGCCAGCAGCCTAGGGACAGGGGGCTGGGAGGGCTACACCTTC | CASSLGTGGWEGYTF | NA | TRBD1 | TRBJ1-2 | TRBV4-1
TGCGCCAGCAGCCAAGAAGGGACAGGACTCACAGATACGCAGTATTTT | CASSQEGTGLTDTQYF | NA | TRBD1 | TRBJ2-3 | TRBV4-1
TGTGCCAGCAGCGCACAGGGGTCCCCTATCGGCTACACCTTC | CASSAQGSPIGYTF | NA | TRBD1 | TRBJ1-2 | TRBV7-8
TGCGCCAGCAGCACGGGACTAGCGGGAGACAATGAGCAGTTCTTC | CASSTGLAGDNEQFF | once | TRBD2 | TRBJ2-1 | TRBV5-1
TGCGCCAGCAGCTTCTCTTCCGGCGGGGATACGCAGTATTTT | CASSFSSGGDTQYF | NA | NA | TRBJ2-3 | TRBV5-1
TGCGCCAGCAGCTTTCTCGGGGGAGGGACGAAGAGGGGCGAGCAGTACTTC | CASSFLGGGTKRGEQYF | NA | TRBD2 | TRBJ2-7 | TRBV5-1
TGTGCCAGCAGCTTGGGTAGGAACACTGAAGCTTTCTTT | CASSLGRNTEAFF | NA | NA | TRBJ1-1 | TRBV5-6
TGTGCCAGCAGTGAGACGGGGACTAGAGGGGCTGCTACGCAGTATTTT | CASSETGTRGAATQYF | NA | TRBD2 | TRBJ2-3 | TRBV2
TGTGCCAGCAGTCGAAGGGGTTCAGGGGGCGAGAACAAACATTTT | CASSRRGSGGENKHF | NA | TRBD1 | TRBJ1-5 | TRBV27
TGTGCCAGCACCTCGCCTAGCGACGAGCAGTACTTC | CASTSPSDEQYF | NA | NA | TRBJ2-7 | TRBV2
TGCGCCAGCAGCCAAGGTCTAGGGCGGGAGAGCTCCTACAATGAGCAGTTCTTC | CASSQGLGRESSYNEQFF | NA | TRBD2 | TRBJ2-1 | TRBV4-3